Sequencing of this T cell receptor (beta chain) was carried out in a study of CD8 T cell repertoires and HIV-1 epitope variants. About the study: The baseline condition was 1M T cells left uncultured.

The repertoire was sequenced with immunoSEQ multiplex PCR; TCRdb's copy has only in-frame clones and lacks some. Of 95,000 or so clones listed, roughly four fifths are singletons. This CDR3 region has 13 residues. Germline V gene data show CDR1 as SGHRS and CDR2 as YFSETQ. V lost 0 bases and J 9 bases, leaving 10 bases between the germline ends. Material: uncultured baseline CD8+ T cells from peripheral blood mononuclear cells (PBMCs). The chain is built from TRBV5-1 and TRBJ2-1, with D tentatively TRBD1 (5 bases). The sequence came from a male donor with HIV. The CDR3 spells CASSLGLQGEQFF. DNA of the CDR3: TGCGCCAGCAGCTTGGGACTTCAGGGTGAGCAGTTCTTC.